The source of this T cell receptor (beta chain) is a study of blood T cell repertoires in COVID-19. Study at large: Specimens from acute and convalescent COVID-19 originated in the United States, Italy and Spain. PBMCs, B-cell-depleted T cells, or T cells provided the cDNA or gDNA that made up the material.

V gave up 7 bases and J gave up 4 bases, with 27 bases separating them. The CDR3 has 18 amino acids. Germline values: CDR1 WNHNN, CDR2 SYGVQD (reference sequence). Original handling: Reference gene primer amplification yielded estimated nucleated cell counts. Assay used: immunoSEQ multiplex PCR; TCRdb lists only in-frame clones, some missing. D and trimming were read from the DNA, whereas the V and J calls and clone size are those reported in that table. This table holds roughly 240,000 clones, 85% to 90% found once. The V call is TRBV10-1, the J call TRBJ2-3; D gene unclear. This TCR derives from a man younger than 30 with active or convalescent COVID-19. The source material was peripheral blood. CDR3 nucleotides: TGCGCCAGCATCTCCCCCGGCGGAGCGAACCTAAGTGCAGATACGCAGTATTTT. Its translation is CASISPGGANLSADTQYF.